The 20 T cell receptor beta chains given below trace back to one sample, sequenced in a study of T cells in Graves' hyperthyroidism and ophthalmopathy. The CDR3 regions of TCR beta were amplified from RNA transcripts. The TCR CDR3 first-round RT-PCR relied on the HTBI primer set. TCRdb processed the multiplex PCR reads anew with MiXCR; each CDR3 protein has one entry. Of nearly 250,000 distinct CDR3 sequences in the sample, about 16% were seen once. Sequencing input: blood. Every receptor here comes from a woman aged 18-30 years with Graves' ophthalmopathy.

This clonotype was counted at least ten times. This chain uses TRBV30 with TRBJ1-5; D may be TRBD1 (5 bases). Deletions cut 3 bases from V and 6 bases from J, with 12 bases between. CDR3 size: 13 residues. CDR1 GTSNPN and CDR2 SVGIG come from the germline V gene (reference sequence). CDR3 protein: CAWSRGAGQPQHF. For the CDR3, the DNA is TGTGCCTGGAGCAGAGGGGCAGGTCAGCCCCAGCATTTT.

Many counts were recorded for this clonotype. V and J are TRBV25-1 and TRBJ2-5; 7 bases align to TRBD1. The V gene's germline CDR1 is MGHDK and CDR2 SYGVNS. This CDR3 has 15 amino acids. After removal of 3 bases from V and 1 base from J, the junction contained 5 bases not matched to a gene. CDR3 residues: CASSDTGTVQETQYF. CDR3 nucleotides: TGTGCCAGCAGTGACACCGGGACAGTCCAAGAGACCCAGTACTTC.

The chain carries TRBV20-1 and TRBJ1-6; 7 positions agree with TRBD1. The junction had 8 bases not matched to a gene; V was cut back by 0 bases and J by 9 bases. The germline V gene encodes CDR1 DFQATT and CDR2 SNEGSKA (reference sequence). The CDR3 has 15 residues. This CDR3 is CSARDLKQGLSPLHF. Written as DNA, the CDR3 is TGCAGTGCTAGAGATTTAAAACAGGGGCTTTCACCCCTCCACTTT.

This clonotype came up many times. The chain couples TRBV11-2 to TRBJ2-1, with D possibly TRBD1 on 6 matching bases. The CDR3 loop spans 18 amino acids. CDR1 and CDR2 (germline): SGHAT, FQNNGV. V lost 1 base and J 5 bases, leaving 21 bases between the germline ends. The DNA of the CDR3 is TGTGCCAGCAGCTTAGGCCACGGGGACACCCCAACCGACAATGAGCAGTTCTTC. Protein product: CASSLGHGDTPTDNEQFF.

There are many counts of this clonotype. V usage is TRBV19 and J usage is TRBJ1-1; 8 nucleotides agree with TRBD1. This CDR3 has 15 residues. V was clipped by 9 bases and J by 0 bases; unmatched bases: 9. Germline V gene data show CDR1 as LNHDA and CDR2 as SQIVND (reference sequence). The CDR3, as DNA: TGTGCCAGCAAGCGGGACAGGACCATGAACACTGAAGCTTTCTTT. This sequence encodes CASKRDRTMNTEAFF.

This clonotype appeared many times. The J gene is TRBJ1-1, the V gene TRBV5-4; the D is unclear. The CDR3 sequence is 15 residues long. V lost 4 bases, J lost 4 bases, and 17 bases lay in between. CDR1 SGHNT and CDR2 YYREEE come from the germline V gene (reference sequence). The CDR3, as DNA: TGTGCCAGCAGCCGAAGCACCCACGGTGTCACTGAAGCTTTCTTT. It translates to CASSRSTHGVTEAFF.

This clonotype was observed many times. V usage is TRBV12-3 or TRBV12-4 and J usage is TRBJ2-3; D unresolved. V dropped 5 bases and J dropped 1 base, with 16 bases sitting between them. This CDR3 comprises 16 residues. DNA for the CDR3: TGTGCCAGCAGTCTAAAGACTGGCATGGGCACAGATACGCAGTATTTT. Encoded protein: CASSLKTGMGTDTQYF.

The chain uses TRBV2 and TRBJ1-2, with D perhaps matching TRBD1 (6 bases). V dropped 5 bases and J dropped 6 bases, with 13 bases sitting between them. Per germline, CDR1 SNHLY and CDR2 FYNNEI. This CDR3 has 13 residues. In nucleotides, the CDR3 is TGTGCCAGCAGTCGAACAGGGAAGGATGGCTACACCTTC. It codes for CASSRTGKDGYTF. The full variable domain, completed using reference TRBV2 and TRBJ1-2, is EPEVTQTPSHQVTQMGQEVILRCVPISNHLYFYWYRQILGQKVEFLVSFYNNEISEKSEIFDDQFSVERPDGSNFTLKIRSTKLEDSAMYFCASSRTGKDGYTFGSGTRLTVV.

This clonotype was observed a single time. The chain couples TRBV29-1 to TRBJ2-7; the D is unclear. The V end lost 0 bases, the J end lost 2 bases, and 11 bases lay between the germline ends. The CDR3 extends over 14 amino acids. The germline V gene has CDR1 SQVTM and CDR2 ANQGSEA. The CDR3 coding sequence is TGCAGCGTTGAAGATCTTGACCCTACCTACGAGCAGTACTTC. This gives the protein CSVEDLDPTYEQYF.

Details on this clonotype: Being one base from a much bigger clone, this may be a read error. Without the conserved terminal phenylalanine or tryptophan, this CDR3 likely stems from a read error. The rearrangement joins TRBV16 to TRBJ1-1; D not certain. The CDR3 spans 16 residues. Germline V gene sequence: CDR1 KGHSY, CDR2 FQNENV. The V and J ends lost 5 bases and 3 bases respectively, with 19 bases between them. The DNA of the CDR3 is TGTGCCAGCAGCTCCCCAAAGGGCCGCTTGGACACTGAAGCTTTCTTA. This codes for CASSSPKGRLDTEAFL.

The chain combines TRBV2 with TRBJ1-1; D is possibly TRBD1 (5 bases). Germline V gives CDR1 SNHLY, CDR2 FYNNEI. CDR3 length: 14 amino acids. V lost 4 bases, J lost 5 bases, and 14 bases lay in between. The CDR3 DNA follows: TGTGCCAGCAGTGTAGAAAGGGGAGGGACTGAAGCTTTCTTT. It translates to CASSVERGGTEAFF.

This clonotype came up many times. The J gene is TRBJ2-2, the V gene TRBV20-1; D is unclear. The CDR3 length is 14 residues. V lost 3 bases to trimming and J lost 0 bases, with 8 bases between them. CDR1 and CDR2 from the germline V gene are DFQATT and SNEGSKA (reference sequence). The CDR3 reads CSARLGANTGELFF. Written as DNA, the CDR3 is TGCAGTGCTAGGCTGGGTGCGAACACCGGGGAGCTGTTTTTT.

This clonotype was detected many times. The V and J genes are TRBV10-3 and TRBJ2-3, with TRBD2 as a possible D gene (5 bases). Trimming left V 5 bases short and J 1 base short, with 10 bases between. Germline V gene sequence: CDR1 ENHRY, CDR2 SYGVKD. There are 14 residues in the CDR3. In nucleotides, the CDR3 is TGTGCCATCAGTTCCGGAGCGGGCACAGATACGCAGTATTTT. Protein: CAISSGAGTDTQYF.

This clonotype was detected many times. The CDR3 protein is CASSYLLAGVQETQYF. The CDR3 DNA reads TGTGCCAGCAGTTACCTACTAGCGGGAGTTCAGGAGACCCAGTACTTC. The chain joins TRBV12-3 or TRBV12-4 to TRBJ2-5; 11 bases fit TRBD2. Trimming at V came to 4 bases and at J to 5 bases, leaving 9 bases not matched to a gene. The CDR3 length is 16 residues.

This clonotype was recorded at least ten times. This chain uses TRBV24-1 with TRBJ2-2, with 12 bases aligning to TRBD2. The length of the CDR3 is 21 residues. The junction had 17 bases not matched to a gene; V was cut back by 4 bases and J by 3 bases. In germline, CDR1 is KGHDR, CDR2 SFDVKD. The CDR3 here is CATSDREPGLAGLGDTGELFF. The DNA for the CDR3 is TGTGCCACCAGTGACCGTGAGCCGGGACTAGCGGGCCTAGGAGACACCGGGGAGCTGTTTTTT.

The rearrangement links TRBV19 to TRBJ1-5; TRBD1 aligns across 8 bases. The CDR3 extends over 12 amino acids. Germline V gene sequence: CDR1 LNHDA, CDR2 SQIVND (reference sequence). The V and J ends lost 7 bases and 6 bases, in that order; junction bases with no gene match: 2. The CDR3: CASKDRGQPQHF. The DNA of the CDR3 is TGTGCCAGTAAAGACAGGGGTCAGCCCCAGCATTTT.

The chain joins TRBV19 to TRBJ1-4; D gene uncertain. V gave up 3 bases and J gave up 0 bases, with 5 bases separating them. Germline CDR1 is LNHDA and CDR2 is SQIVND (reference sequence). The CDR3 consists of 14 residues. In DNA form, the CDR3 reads TGTGCCAGTAGTATGTCTGCAACTAATGAAAAACTGTTTTTT. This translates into CASSMSATNEKLFF.

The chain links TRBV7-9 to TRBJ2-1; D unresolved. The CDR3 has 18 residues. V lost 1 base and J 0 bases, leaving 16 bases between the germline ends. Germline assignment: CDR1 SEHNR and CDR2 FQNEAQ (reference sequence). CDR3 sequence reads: CASSLVGFPDFSYNEQFF. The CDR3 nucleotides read TGTGCCAGCAGCTTAGTAGGTTTTCCCGACTTCTCCTACAATGAGCAGTTCTTC. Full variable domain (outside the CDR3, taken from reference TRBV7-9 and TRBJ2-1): DTGVSQNPRHKITKRGQNVTFRCDPISEHNRLYWYRQTLGQGPEFLTYFQNEAQLEKSRLLSDRFSAERPKGSFSTLEIQRTEQGDSAMYLCASSLVGFPDFSYNEQFFGPGTRLTVL.

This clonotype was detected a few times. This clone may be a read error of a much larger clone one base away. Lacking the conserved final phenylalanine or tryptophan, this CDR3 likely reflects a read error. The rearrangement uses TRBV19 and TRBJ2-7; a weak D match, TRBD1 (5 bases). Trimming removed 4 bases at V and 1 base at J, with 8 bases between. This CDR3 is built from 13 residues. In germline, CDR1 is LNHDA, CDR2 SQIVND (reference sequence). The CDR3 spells CASSTTASYEQYL. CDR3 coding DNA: TGTGCCAGTAGTACGACAGCATCCTACGAGCAGTACCTC.

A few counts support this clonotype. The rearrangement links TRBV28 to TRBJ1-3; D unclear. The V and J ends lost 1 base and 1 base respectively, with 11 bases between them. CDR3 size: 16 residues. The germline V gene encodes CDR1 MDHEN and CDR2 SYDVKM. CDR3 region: CASSLYRAGSGNTIYF. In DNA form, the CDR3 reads TGTGCCAGCAGTTTATATAGGGCAGGTTCTGGAAACACCATATATTTT.